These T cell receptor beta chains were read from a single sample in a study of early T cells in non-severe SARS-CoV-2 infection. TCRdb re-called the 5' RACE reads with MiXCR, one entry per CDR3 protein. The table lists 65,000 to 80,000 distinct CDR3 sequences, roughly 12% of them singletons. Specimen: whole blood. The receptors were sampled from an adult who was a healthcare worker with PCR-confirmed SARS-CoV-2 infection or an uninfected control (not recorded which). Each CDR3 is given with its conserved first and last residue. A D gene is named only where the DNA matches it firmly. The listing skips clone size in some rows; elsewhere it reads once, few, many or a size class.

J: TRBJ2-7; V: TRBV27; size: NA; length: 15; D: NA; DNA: TGTGCCAGCAGTCTCCGCCACAGTGGGTCCTACGAGCAGTACTTC; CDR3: CASSLRHSGSYEQYF
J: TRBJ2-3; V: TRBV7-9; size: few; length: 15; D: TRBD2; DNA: TGTGCCAGCAGCTTTCTGGGAGGGAGCACAGATACGCAGTATTTT; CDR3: CASSFLGGSTDTQYF
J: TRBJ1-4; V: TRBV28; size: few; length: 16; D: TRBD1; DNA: TGTGCCAGCAGTTTACTTCAGGGGGCAACTAATGAAAAACTGTTTTTT; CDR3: CASSLLQGATNEKLFF
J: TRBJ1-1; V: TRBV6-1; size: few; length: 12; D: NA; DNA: TGTGCCAGCAGACTTAGGGACACTGAAGCTTTCTTT; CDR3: CASRLRDTEAFF
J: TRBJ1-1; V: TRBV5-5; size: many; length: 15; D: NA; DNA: TGTGCCAGCAGCTTTGGGGGCAGGATCCACACTGAAGCTTTCTTT; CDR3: CASSFGGRIHTEAFF
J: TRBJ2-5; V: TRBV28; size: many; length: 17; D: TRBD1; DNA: TGTGCCAGCAGTCCAAAATCTTGGGACAGGGAGGGAGGGACCCAGTACTTC; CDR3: CASSPKSWDREGGTQYF
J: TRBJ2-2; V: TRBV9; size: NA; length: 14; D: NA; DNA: TGTGCCAGCAGCGCGACAGTGAACACCGGGGAGCTGTTTTTT; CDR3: CASSATVNTGELFF
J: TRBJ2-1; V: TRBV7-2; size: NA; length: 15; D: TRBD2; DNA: TGTGCCAGCAGCTGGGCCGGGACTAGCTTTAATGAGCAGTTCTTC; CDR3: CASSWAGTSFNEQFF
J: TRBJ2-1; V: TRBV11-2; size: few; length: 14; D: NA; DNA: TGTGCCAGCAGCCTCGGAGGAGTCTACAATGAGCAGTTCTTC; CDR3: CASSLGGVYNEQFF
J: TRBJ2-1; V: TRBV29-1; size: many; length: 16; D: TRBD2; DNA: TGCAGCGTTGTTGGGACTAGCGGGGGTCTTTACAATGAGCAGTTCTTC; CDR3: CSVVGTSGGLYNEQFF
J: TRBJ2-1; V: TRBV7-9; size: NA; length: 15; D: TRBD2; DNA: TGTGTCAGCTGCCGGCTTGCGGGGGCCTACAATGAGCAGTTCTTC; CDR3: CVSCRLAGAYNEQFF
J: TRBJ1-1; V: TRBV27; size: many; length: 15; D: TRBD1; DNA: TGTGCCAGCAGTTTACTCCGGGACAGGGTAACTGAAGCTTTCTTT; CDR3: CASSLLRDRVTEAFF
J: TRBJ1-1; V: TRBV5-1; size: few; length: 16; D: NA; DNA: TGCGCCAGCAGCTTTGTTGGGGGACCAGGAAAAACTGAAGCTTTCTTT; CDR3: CASSFVGGPGKTEAFF
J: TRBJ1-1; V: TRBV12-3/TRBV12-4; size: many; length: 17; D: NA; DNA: TGTGCCAGCAGTCTCCGGGACGGGAGCATGGTGGACACTGAAGCTTTCTTT; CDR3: CASSLRDGSMVDTEAFF
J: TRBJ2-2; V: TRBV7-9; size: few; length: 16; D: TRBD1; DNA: TGTGCCAGCAGCTTAAAGGGACAGGGCAACACCGGGGAGCTGTTTTTT; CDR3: CASSLKGQGNTGELFF
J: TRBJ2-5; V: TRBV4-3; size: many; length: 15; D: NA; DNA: TGCGCCAGCAGCCAAGATTTGATCTGGAGAGAGACCCAGTACTTC; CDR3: CASSQDLIWRETQYF
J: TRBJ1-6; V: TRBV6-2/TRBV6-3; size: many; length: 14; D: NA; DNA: TGTGCCAGCAGTACCGGGACGGCGGCTTCACCCCTCCACTTT; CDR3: CASSTGTAASPLHF
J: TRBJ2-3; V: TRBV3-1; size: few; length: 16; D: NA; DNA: TGTGCCAGCAGCCAAGAAAACTTCGCGAGCACAGATACGCAGTATTTT; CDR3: CASSQENFASTDTQYF
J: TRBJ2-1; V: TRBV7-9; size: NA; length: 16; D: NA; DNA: TGTGCCAGCAGCTTGGTCGGCGGAACCGACTACAATGAGCAGTTCTTC; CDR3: CASSLVGGTDYNEQFF
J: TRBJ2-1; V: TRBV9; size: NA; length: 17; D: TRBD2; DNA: TGTGCCAGCAGCGTAGAGAGGCTAGGCGGGAGGAACAATGAGCAGTTCTTC; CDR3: CASSVERLGGRNNEQFF
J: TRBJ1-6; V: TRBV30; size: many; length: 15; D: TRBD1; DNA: TGTGCCTGCGGGACAGGGGCAACCAATAATTCACCCCTCCACTTT; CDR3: CACGTGATNNSPLHF
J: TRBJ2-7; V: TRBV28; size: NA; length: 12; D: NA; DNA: TGTGCCAGCACCCACGGGGACTACGAGCAGTACTTC; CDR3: CASTHGDYEQYF
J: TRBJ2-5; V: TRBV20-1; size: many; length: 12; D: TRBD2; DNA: TGCAGTGCTAAAGCGGGAAAAGAGACCCAGTACTTC; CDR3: CSAKAGKETQYF
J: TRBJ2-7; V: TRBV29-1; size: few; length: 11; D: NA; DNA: TGCAGCGTTGAAGATATATGGGAGCAGTACTTC; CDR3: CSVEDIWEQYF
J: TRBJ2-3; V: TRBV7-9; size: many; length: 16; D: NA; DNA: TGTGCCAGCAGCTTACGTGGTGCGGGACTCACAGATACGCAGTATTTT; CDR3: CASSLRGAGLTDTQYF
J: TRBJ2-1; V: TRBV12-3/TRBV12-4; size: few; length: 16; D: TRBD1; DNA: TGTGCCAGCACCAAACAGATGAGGGGCAGGGGGCCTGAGCAGTTCTTC; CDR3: CASTKQMRGRGPEQFF
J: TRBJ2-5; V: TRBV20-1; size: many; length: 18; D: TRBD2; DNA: TGCAGTACAACGCTCCCGGTCGGGACTAGCGGGAGGCAAGAGACCCAGTACTTC; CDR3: CSTTLPVGTSGRQETQYF
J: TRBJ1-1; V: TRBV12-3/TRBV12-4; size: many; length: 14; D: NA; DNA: TGTGCCAGCAGTTTATCCCCCGTTAACACTGAAGCTTTCTTT; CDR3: CASSLSPVNTEAFF
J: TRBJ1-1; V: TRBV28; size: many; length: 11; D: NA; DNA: TGTGCCAGCAGGTGGAACACTGAAGCTTTCTTT; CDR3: CASRWNTEAFF
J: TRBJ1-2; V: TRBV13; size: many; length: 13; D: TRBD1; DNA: TGTGCCAGCAGCTTAGGACAGGGGCTCGGCTACACCTTC; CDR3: CASSLGQGLGYTF
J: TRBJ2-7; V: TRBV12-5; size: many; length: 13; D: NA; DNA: TGTGCTAGTGGCCCAGTCGGGGTCCAAGAGCAGTACTTC; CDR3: CASGPVGVQEQYF
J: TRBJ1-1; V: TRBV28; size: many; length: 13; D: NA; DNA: TGTGCCAGCAGCACCGGATATCCCCATGAAGCTTTCTTT; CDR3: CASSTGYPHEAFF
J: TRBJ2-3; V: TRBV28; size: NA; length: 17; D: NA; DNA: TGTGCCAGCAGTCCCCTCAGGTTTAGCGGAAGCACAGATACGCAGTATTTT; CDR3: CASSPLRFSGSTDTQYF
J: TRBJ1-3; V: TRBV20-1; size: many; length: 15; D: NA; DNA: TGCAGTGCCAGGATAGGGACCTGGAGCGGAAACACCATATATTTT; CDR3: CSARIGTWSGNTIYF
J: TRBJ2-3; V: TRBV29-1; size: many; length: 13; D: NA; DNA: TGCAGCGTTGGGGAATTGCGGGATGGTCCGCAGTATTTT; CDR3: CSVGELRDGPQYF
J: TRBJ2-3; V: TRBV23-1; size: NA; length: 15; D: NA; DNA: TGCGCCAGCAGTCAATCGAAAGGGGCCGGCGATACGCAGTATTTT; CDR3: CASSQSKGAGDTQYF
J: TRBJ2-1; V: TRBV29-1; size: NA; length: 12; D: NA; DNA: TGCAGCGTTTCGACTGCCTACAATGAGCAGTTCTTC; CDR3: CSVSTAYNEQFF
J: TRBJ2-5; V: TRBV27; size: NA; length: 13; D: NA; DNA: TGTGCCAGCAGTTCGGTACAAGGGGAGACCCAGTACTTC; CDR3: CASSSVQGETQYF
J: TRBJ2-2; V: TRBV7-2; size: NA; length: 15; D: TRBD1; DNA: TGTGCCAGCAGCCCGGGACAGCCCGGAACCGGGAAGCTGTTTTTT; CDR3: CASSPGQPGTGKLFF
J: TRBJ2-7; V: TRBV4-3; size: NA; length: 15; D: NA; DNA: TGCGCCAGCAGCCAAGATCTGAAGGGGGGGTACGAGCAGTACTTC; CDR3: CASSQDLKGGYEQYF
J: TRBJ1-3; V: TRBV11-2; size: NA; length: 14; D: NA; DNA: TGTGCCAGCAGCTTAGATACGAGTGGAAACACCATATATTTT; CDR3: CASSLDTSGNTIYF
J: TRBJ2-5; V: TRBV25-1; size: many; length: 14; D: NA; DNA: TGTGCCAGCAGTGAATTGGGTCAGAAAGAGACCCAGTACTTC; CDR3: CASSELGQKETQYF
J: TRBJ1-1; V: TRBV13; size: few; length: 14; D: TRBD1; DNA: TGTGCCAGCAGCTTGGACAGGGGGAACACTGAAGCTTTCTTT; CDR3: CASSLDRGNTEAFF
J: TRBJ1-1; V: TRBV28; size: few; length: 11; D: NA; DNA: TGTGCCAGCAGTGATACCCGTGAAGCTTTCTTT; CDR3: CASSDTREAFF
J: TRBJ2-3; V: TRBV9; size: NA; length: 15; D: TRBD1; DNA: TGTGCCAGCAGCGTAGTCGGGACAGTTCTAGATACGCAGTATTTT; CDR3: CASSVVGTVLDTQYF
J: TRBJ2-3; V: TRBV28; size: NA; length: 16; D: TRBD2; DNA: TGTGCCAGCAGATCACTAGCGGGAGACGGTACAGATACGCAGTATTTT; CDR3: CASRSLAGDGTDTQYF
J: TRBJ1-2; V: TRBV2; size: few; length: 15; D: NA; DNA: TGTGCCAGCAGTAGAGACCGGGACAATTACTATGGCTACACCTTC; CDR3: CASSRDRDNYYGYTF
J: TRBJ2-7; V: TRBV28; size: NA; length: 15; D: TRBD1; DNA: TGTGCCAGCACCACAACCGGGACAGGGCTCTACGAGCAGTACTTC; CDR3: CASTTTGTGLYEQYF
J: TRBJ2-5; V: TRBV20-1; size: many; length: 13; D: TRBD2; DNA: TGCAGTGCTAGACCTAGCGGGAAAGAGACCCAGTACTTC; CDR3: CSARPSGKETQYF